This T cell receptor beta chain was recorded in a study of vaccination effects on CD4 cells after COVID-19. Some clones are missing from TCRdb's copy, which holds only in-frame ones; the method was immunoSEQ multiplex PCR. The sample has about 54,000 clones; roughly 80% are singletons. As regards this clone: Its target is unknown.

Germline assignment: CDR1 SSHAT and CDR2 FNYEAQ (reference sequence). CDR3 length: 15 amino acids. V was clipped by 4 bases and J by 4 bases; unmatched bases: 6. Before sequencing, viral peptide pools were used by the ViraFEST assay to expand antigen-specific CD4+ T cells. With 9 to 11 days of culture completed, CD4+ T cells were isolated. Vaccine recipients had no previous SARS-CoV-2 infection; their nucleocapsid antibodies were negative. Researchers reported culturing two million PBMC in each well, adding around 10 IU/ml IL-2 and 10 ug/ml peptides. The input for sequencing was CD4+ T cells from PBMCs cultured with HCoV-229E spike peptides, taken before COVID-19 vaccination. The clonotype comes from a human donor who received a COVID-19 vaccine. The V and J genes are TRBV7-7 and TRBJ2-5, with 10 bases lining up with TRBD2. The CDR3 DNA sequence: TGTGCCAGCAGCTCCTTAGCGGGGGGCTCAGAGACCCAGTACTTC. Translated, it gives CASSSLAGGSETQYF.